The clone carrying this T cell receptor beta chain was seen more than once but under ten times. The antigen remains unidentified. In TCRdb, the 5' RACE reads were re-called with MiXCR into one record per CDR3 protein. The sample holds some 670,000 distinct CDR3 sequences, 12% seen once. The V end was cut by 5 bases, the J end by 6 bases, with 11 bases between. The CDR3 runs to 12 residues. From germline, CDR1 is SGHKS and CDR2 YYEKEE (reference sequence). This record comes from a study of T cells after yellow fever vaccination. Background on the study: Low-cell-number fractions underwent preparation using SMART-Seq v4 Ultra Low Input. Study outcomes and limitations: The booster saw the reappearance of most primary-vaccination clones (roughly 96% CD4, around 88% CD8).

This specimen was PBMCs, taken on the day of the yellow fever booster vaccination. This TCR was sampled from a young man who received the YFV17D yellow fever vaccine. V usage is TRBV5-5 and J usage is TRBJ1-2; the D is unclear. The CDR3 loop is CASRTAVDGYTF. CDR3 sequence (DNA): TGTGCCAGCAGAACCGCGGTTGATGGCTACACCTTC.